Listed below are T cell receptor beta chains from one sample, sequenced in a study of radiotherapy plus CTLA-4 blockade in lung cancer. The table came from immunoSEQ multiplex PCR; TCRdb's copy has only in-frame clones and leaves some out. Counted here are about 51,000 clones, 65% to 80% occurring once; the ten biggest clones make up about 2.2%. The sample in question was peripheral blood, obtained from a patient treated with radiotherapy plus ipilimumab. These receptors were obtained from a human donor with non-small cell lung cancer whose response to radiotherapy plus ipilimumab could not be evaluated. Both conserved end residues are part of each CDR3. The D gene is left open where the match is weak. Expanded clones are given a class, and other clones once, few, many or no size at all.

j_call: TRBJ2-7; d_call: TRBD2; v_call: TRBV7-2; clone_size: NA; cdr3_nt: TGTGCCAGCAGCTCATCTAGCGGGGGAGCCTACGAGCAGTACTTC; cdr3_aa: CASSSSSGGAYEQYF
j_call: TRBJ2-3; d_call: NA; v_call: TRBV4-2; clone_size: NA; cdr3_nt: TGTGCCAGCAGCCAAGCTGTGAGTAGCGTCGATACGCAGTATTTT; cdr3_aa: CASSQAVSSVDTQYF
j_call: TRBJ1-2; d_call: NA; v_call: TRBV30; clone_size: NA; cdr3_nt: TGTGCCTGGAGTCGGCAGGCCGGTGGCTACACCTTC; cdr3_aa: CAWSRQAGGYTF
j_call: TRBJ1-2; d_call: TRBD1; v_call: TRBV12-5; clone_size: NA; cdr3_nt: TGTGCTAGTGGTACCTCCCAGGGGGCGGGTGGCTACACCTTC; cdr3_aa: CASGTSQGAGGYTF
j_call: TRBJ2-7; d_call: TRBD1; v_call: TRBV7-8; clone_size: NA; cdr3_nt: TGTGCCAGCAGCTTAGCGGGACAGGGGGCTAGCGAGCAGTACTTC; cdr3_aa: CASSLAGQGASEQYF
j_call: TRBJ2-1; d_call: TRBD2; v_call: TRBV5-1; clone_size: NA; cdr3_nt: TGCGCCAGCAGCCTGCAGGCGGGGGGTGTCAATGAGCAGTTCTTC; cdr3_aa: CASSLQAGGVNEQFF
j_call: TRBJ1-5; d_call: NA; v_call: TRBV27; clone_size: NA; cdr3_nt: TGTGCCAGCAGTTTCTCTCGGGTGAGCAATCAGCCCCAGCATTTT; cdr3_aa: CASSFSRVSNQPQHF
j_call: TRBJ2-7; d_call: TRBD1; v_call: TRBV5-1; clone_size: NA; cdr3_nt: TGCGCCAGCGGACCAGACAGGGGGAGAAGGGAGCAGTACTTC; cdr3_aa: CASGPDRGRREQYF
j_call: TRBJ2-1; d_call: NA; v_call: TRBV4-2; clone_size: few; cdr3_nt: TGTGCCAGCAGCCAAACTAGTCTGAATATTGAGCAGTTCTTC; cdr3_aa: CASSQTSLNIEQFF
j_call: TRBJ1-2; d_call: NA; v_call: TRBV6-5; clone_size: NA; cdr3_nt: TGTGCCAGCAGTTACCTGGAGGGAGCCCTCAGAGGCTACACCTTC; cdr3_aa: CASSYLEGALRGYTF
j_call: TRBJ2-2; d_call: NA; v_call: TRBV18; clone_size: NA; cdr3_nt: TGTGCCAGCTCCCTCGAGCGGACCACCGGGGAGCTGTTTTTT; cdr3_aa: CASSLERTTGELFF
j_call: TRBJ1-5; d_call: TRBD1; v_call: TRBV28; clone_size: few; cdr3_nt: TGTGCCAGCGCGACAGGGAATCAGCCCCAGCATTTT; cdr3_aa: CASATGNQPQHF
j_call: TRBJ2-5; d_call: TRBD1; v_call: TRBV7-2; clone_size: NA; cdr3_nt: TGTGCCAGCAGCGGCCCCGACAGGGGAAGGAAGGTCCAAGAGACCCAGTACTTC; cdr3_aa: CASSGPDRGRKVQETQYF
j_call: TRBJ1-4; d_call: TRBD1; v_call: TRBV15; clone_size: NA; cdr3_nt: TGTGCCACCAGCAGAGAGGGACAGGGCCCGGAGGTTGAAAAACTGTTTTTT; cdr3_aa: CATSREGQGPEVEKLFF
j_call: TRBJ2-2; d_call: TRBD2; v_call: TRBV5-1; clone_size: NA; cdr3_nt: TGCGCCAGCAGCCGGGGGGGGGACACCGGGGAGCTGTTTTTT; cdr3_aa: CASSRGGDTGELFF
j_call: TRBJ2-7; d_call: TRBD1; v_call: TRBV27; clone_size: NA; cdr3_nt: TGTGCCAGCAGTGCGAGAACAGGGGGCTACGAGCAGTACTTC; cdr3_aa: CASSARTGGYEQYF
j_call: TRBJ2-3; d_call: TRBD2; v_call: TRBV5-1; clone_size: NA; cdr3_nt: TGCGCCAGCAGCTTGGGGCCTAGCGGGAGCACAGATACGCAGTATTTT; cdr3_aa: CASSLGPSGSTDTQYF
j_call: TRBJ2-7; d_call: NA; v_call: TRBV7-7; clone_size: few; cdr3_nt: TGTGCCAGCAGCCTTCTCCAGGGGAGCGAGCAGTACTTC; cdr3_aa: CASSLLQGSEQYF
j_call: TRBJ2-7; d_call: NA; v_call: TRBV6-5; clone_size: NA; cdr3_nt: TGTGCCAGCACCCAAGGGGGTCTATCCTACGAGCAGTACTTC; cdr3_aa: CASTQGGLSYEQYF
j_call: TRBJ2-1; d_call: TRBD2; v_call: TRBV27; clone_size: NA; cdr3_nt: TGTGCCAGCAGTTCCGGGGACTACAACTACAATGAGCAGTTCTTC; cdr3_aa: CASSSGDYNYNEQFF
j_call: TRBJ1-5; d_call: NA; v_call: TRBV7-2; clone_size: once; cdr3_nt: TGTGCCAGCAGCAGAGGAGGATCCCACAATCAGCCCCAGCATTTT; cdr3_aa: CASSRGGSHNQPQHF
j_call: TRBJ2-1; d_call: NA; v_call: TRBV7-6; clone_size: NA; cdr3_nt: TGTGCCAGCAGCTTAAATCGGGATTCCGGCAATGAGCAGTTCTTC; cdr3_aa: CASSLNRDSGNEQFF
j_call: TRBJ2-2; d_call: NA; v_call: TRBV9; clone_size: NA; cdr3_nt: TGTGCCAGCAGCGCCGGGGTCGTGGGCGGGGAGCTGTTTTTT; cdr3_aa: CASSAGVVGGELFF
j_call: TRBJ2-3; d_call: NA; v_call: TRBV19; clone_size: NA; cdr3_nt: TGTGCCAGTAGTATGCTACTTGCCACAGATACGCAGTATTTT; cdr3_aa: CASSMLLATDTQYF
j_call: TRBJ2-3; d_call: NA; v_call: TRBV2; clone_size: NA; cdr3_nt: TGTGCCAGCAGGGGAGCCGGGGTTAGCACAGATACGCAGTATTTT; cdr3_aa: CASRGAGVSTDTQYF
j_call: TRBJ2-5; d_call: TRBD2; v_call: TRBV7-2; clone_size: NA; cdr3_nt: TGTGCCAGCAGCTTAGGGCCTAGCGGGGGGAGAGAGACCCAGTACTTC; cdr3_aa: CASSLGPSGGRETQYF
j_call: TRBJ2-3; d_call: TRBD2; v_call: TRBV7-3; clone_size: NA; cdr3_nt: TGTGCCAGCAGCCTAGGATTAGCGGGAGATACGCAGTATTTT; cdr3_aa: CASSLGLAGDTQYF
j_call: TRBJ2-3; d_call: TRBD2; v_call: TRBV5-1; clone_size: NA; cdr3_nt: TGCGCCAGCGGATCGGGACTAGCGGGATCATTCTCAGATACGCAGTATTTT; cdr3_aa: CASGSGLAGSFSDTQYF
j_call: TRBJ1-3; d_call: NA; v_call: TRBV5-4; clone_size: NA; cdr3_nt: TGTGCCAGCAGCCCCAACTCTGGAAACACCATATATTTT; cdr3_aa: CASSPNSGNTIYF
j_call: TRBJ2-3; d_call: NA; v_call: TRBV7-8; clone_size: few; cdr3_nt: TGTGCCAGCAGTTGGGCGGGTCCAGATACGCAGTATTTT; cdr3_aa: CASSWAGPDTQYF
j_call: TRBJ1-5; d_call: TRBD1; v_call: TRBV6-6; clone_size: NA; cdr3_nt: TGTGCCAGCACTCGAGGGGGCAATTACGATCAGCCCCAGCATTTT; cdr3_aa: CASTRGGNYDQPQHF
j_call: TRBJ2-2; d_call: TRBD1; v_call: TRBV5-4; clone_size: NA; cdr3_nt: TGTGCCAGCAGCCCTGGGGACAGGGCCACCGGGGAGCTGTTTTTT; cdr3_aa: CASSPGDRATGELFF
j_call: TRBJ2-1; d_call: TRBD2; v_call: TRBV7-2; clone_size: NA; cdr3_nt: TGTGCCAGCAGCTCAAATCAACTAGCGGGAGACAATGAGCAGTTCTTC; cdr3_aa: CASSSNQLAGDNEQFF
j_call: TRBJ2-3; d_call: TRBD2; v_call: TRBV27; clone_size: NA; cdr3_nt: TGTGCCAGCAGGACCAACCCGGGACTAGCGGGAGGGGATACGCAGTATTTT; cdr3_aa: CASRTNPGLAGGDTQYF
j_call: TRBJ2-2; d_call: NA; v_call: TRBV7-6; clone_size: NA; cdr3_nt: TGTGCCAGCAGCCGTTCCGCGGTCCCGAACACCGGGGAGCTGTTTTTT; cdr3_aa: CASSRSAVPNTGELFF
j_call: TRBJ1-1; d_call: NA; v_call: TRBV19; clone_size: NA; cdr3_nt: TGTGCCAGTAGTATACAAGGGGGAACTGAAGCTTTCTTT; cdr3_aa: CASSIQGGTEAFF
j_call: TRBJ1-5; d_call: NA; v_call: TRBV5-1; clone_size: NA; cdr3_nt: TGCGCCAGCAGTAGACGGGAGGGTGAGCCCCAGCATTTT; cdr3_aa: CASSRREGEPQHF
j_call: TRBJ1-1; d_call: NA; v_call: TRBV7-2; clone_size: NA; cdr3_nt: TGTGCCAGCAGCCCTCAGGGCCAGAACACTGAAGCTTTCTTT; cdr3_aa: CASSPQGQNTEAFF
j_call: TRBJ2-7; d_call: TRBD1; v_call: TRBV28; clone_size: NA; cdr3_nt: TGTGCCAGCAGTTTCCCAGGGGGCAGGTACGAGCAGTACTTC; cdr3_aa: CASSFPGGRYEQYF
j_call: TRBJ2-5; d_call: TRBD2; v_call: TRBV7-9; clone_size: NA; cdr3_nt: TGTGCCAGCAGCTTAGCGGGGGGGATACAAGAGACCCAGTACTTC; cdr3_aa: CASSLAGGIQETQYF
j_call: TRBJ2-7; d_call: NA; v_call: TRBV18; clone_size: once; cdr3_nt: TGTGCCAGCTCCCCGTTTAATTACGAGCAGTACTTC; cdr3_aa: CASSPFNYEQYF
j_call: TRBJ2-3; d_call: TRBD2; v_call: TRBV2; clone_size: few; cdr3_nt: TGTGCCAGCAGTACGGGACTATCCCTCACAGATACGCAGTATTTT; cdr3_aa: CASSTGLSLTDTQYF
j_call: TRBJ1-4; d_call: NA; v_call: TRBV28; clone_size: NA; cdr3_nt: TGTGCCAGCAGTTTAGGGCAGCTCTATGAAAAACTGTTTTTT; cdr3_aa: CASSLGQLYEKLFF
j_call: TRBJ1-2; d_call: TRBD1; v_call: TRBV7-8; clone_size: NA; cdr3_nt: TGTGCCAGCAGCGATCGGGACAGGGGGTTCTATGGCTACACCTTC; cdr3_aa: CASSDRDRGFYGYTF
j_call: TRBJ1-1; d_call: NA; v_call: TRBV27; clone_size: NA; cdr3_nt: TGTGCCAGCAGTTTAGACCCAGGGTACACTGAAGCTTTCTTT; cdr3_aa: CASSLDPGYTEAFF
j_call: TRBJ2-2; d_call: TRBD1; v_call: TRBV7-6; clone_size: NA; cdr3_nt: TGTGCCAGCAGCACGCAGGGGGCGACTATGGTCGGGGAGCTGTTTTTT; cdr3_aa: CASSTQGATMVGELFF
j_call: TRBJ1-1; d_call: TRBD1; v_call: TRBV7-2; clone_size: NA; cdr3_nt: TGTGCCAGCAGCTTAGTCGGGACAGCTGAAGCTTTCTTT; cdr3_aa: CASSLVGTAEAFF
j_call: TRBJ2-1; d_call: TRBD2; v_call: TRBV29-1; clone_size: once; cdr3_nt: TGCAGCGCCGCGGGGGAGCGGGGGGGCCTTCGGAGCAATGAGCAGTTCTTC; cdr3_aa: CSAAGERGGLRSNEQFF
j_call: TRBJ1-5; d_call: NA; v_call: TRBV5-1; clone_size: NA; cdr3_nt: TGCGCCAGCAGCGACGGGACACCGAATCAGCCCCAGCATTTT; cdr3_aa: CASSDGTPNQPQHF
j_call: TRBJ1-1; d_call: NA; v_call: TRBV2; clone_size: NA; cdr3_nt: TGTGCCAGCAGTGGTCAGATGAACACTGAAGCTTTCTTT; cdr3_aa: CASSGQMNTEAFF
j_call: TRBJ2-7; d_call: NA; v_call: TRBV11-2; clone_size: NA; cdr3_nt: TGTGCCAGCAGTTCCTACTACGAGCAGTACTTC; cdr3_aa: CASSSYYEQYF
j_call: TRBJ2-5; d_call: TRBD2; v_call: TRBV7-2; clone_size: NA; cdr3_nt: TGTGCCAGCAGCTTAGCCCCAGCTAGCGGGGGGGAAGAGACCCAGTACTTC; cdr3_aa: CASSLAPASGGEETQYF
j_call: TRBJ2-3; d_call: TRBD2; v_call: TRBV9; clone_size: NA; cdr3_nt: TGTGCCAGCAGCCCAAATTCCCTAGCGGGAGGGGGGAATACGCAGTATTTT; cdr3_aa: CASSPNSLAGGGNTQYF
j_call: TRBJ1-4; d_call: NA; v_call: TRBV4-2; clone_size: NA; cdr3_nt: TGTGCCAGCAGCCAAGACTGGGGCCCTTCTGAAAAACTGTTTTTT; cdr3_aa: CASSQDWGPSEKLFF
j_call: TRBJ2-1; d_call: NA; v_call: TRBV5-1; clone_size: NA; cdr3_nt: TGCGCCAGCAGCTCACTACTGCTCCCCAATGAGCAGTTCTTC; cdr3_aa: CASSSLLLPNEQFF
j_call: TRBJ2-7; d_call: TRBD2; v_call: TRBV27; clone_size: NA; cdr3_nt: TGTGCCAGCAGTACCCTGCGGGGCGGGAGCTCCTACGAGCAGTACTTC; cdr3_aa: CASSTLRGGSSYEQYF
j_call: TRBJ2-7; d_call: TRBD2; v_call: TRBV2; clone_size: NA; cdr3_nt: TGTGCCAGCAACGGAGCGGGATCGTCGTACGAGCAGTACTTC; cdr3_aa: CASNGAGSSYEQYF
j_call: TRBJ2-7; d_call: TRBD2; v_call: TRBV7-8; clone_size: NA; cdr3_nt: TGTGCCAGCAGCCCAGTGCGGGGGGGACTAGCGGCTTACGAGCAGTACTTC; cdr3_aa: CASSPVRGGLAAYEQYF
j_call: TRBJ2-2; d_call: TRBD2; v_call: TRBV7-9; clone_size: NA; cdr3_nt: TGTGCCAGCAGCCCACGGGGAGGTGGGACTAGTGACACCGGGGAGCTGTTTTTT; cdr3_aa: CASSPRGGGTSDTGELFF
j_call: TRBJ1-6; d_call: NA; v_call: TRBV7-6; clone_size: NA; cdr3_nt: TGTGCCAGCAGCTCCGCCGGGACAAGAAGCTATAATTCACCCCTCCACTTT; cdr3_aa: CASSSAGTRSYNSPLHF